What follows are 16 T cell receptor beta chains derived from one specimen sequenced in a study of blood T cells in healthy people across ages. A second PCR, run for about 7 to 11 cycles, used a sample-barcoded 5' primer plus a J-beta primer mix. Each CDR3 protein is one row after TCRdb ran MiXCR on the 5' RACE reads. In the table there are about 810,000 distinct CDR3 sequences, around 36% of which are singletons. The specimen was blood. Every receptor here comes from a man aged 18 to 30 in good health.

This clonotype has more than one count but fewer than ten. CDR3 bases: TGTGCCAGCAGTCATGACAGGGATCCGAGCAATCAGCCCCAGCATTTT. Encoded protein: CASSHDRDPSNQPQHF. V usage is TRBV27 and J usage is TRBJ1-5; 7 positions agree with TRBD1. The CDR3 covers 16 residues. V was clipped by 5 bases and J by 1 base; unmatched bases: 8. Germline V lookup: CDR1 MNHEY, CDR2 SMNVEV (reference sequence).

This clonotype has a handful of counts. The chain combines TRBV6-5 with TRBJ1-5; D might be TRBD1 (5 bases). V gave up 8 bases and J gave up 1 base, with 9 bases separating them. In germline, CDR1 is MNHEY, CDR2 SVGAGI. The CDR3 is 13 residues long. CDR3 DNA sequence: TGTGCCAGCCGTCCAGGGAGCAATCAGCCCCAGCATTTT. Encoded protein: CASRPGSNQPQHF.

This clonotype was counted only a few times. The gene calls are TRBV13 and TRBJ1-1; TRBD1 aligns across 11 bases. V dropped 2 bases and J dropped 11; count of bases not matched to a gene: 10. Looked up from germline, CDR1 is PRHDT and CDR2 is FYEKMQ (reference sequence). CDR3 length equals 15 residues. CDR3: CASSLSPGQGATAFF. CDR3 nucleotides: TGTGCCAGCAGCTTATCCCCTGGACAGGGGGCTACGGCTTTCTTT.

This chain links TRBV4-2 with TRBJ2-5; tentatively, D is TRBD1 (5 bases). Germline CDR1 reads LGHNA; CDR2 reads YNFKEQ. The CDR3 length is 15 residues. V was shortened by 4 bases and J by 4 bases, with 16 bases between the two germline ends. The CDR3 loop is CASSPHGRVIETQYF. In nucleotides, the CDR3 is TGTGCCAGCAGCCCGCATGGCAGGGTAATAGAGACCCAGTACTTC.

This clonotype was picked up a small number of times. CDR3 DNA: TGTGCCTGGATTAACAGGGTGTATGGCTACACCTTC. This codes for CAWINRVYGYTF. This rearrangement joins TRBV30 to TRBJ1-2; D perhaps matches TRBD1 (6 bases). Trimming removed 4 bases from V and 5 bases from J, with 11 bases in between. Germline CDR1 GTSNPN, CDR2 SVGIG (reference sequence). The CDR3 runs to 12 residues.

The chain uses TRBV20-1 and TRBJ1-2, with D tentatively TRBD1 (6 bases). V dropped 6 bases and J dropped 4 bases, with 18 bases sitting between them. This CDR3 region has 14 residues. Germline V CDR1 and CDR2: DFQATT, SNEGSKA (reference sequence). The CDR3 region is CSAWGKGVSYGYTF. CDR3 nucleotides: TGCAGTGCCTGGGGGAAGGGGGTGAGCTATGGCTACACCTTC.

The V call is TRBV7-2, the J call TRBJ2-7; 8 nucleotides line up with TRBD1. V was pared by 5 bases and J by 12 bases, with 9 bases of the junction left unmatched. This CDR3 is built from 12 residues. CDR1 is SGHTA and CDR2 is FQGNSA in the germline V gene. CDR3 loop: CASSAAYGQGYF. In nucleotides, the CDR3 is TGTGCCAGCAGCGCGGCCTATGGACAGGGGTACTTC.

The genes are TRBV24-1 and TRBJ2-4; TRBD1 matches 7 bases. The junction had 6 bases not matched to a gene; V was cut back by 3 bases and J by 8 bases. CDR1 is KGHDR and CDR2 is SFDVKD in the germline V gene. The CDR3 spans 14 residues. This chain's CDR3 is CATSDNRGTDIQYF. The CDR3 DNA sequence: TGTGCCACCAGTGATAACAGGGGCACTGACATTCAGTACTTC.

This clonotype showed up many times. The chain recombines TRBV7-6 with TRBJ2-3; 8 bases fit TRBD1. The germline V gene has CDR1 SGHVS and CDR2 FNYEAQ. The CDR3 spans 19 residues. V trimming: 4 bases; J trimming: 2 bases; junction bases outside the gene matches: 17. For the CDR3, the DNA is TGTGCCAGCAGCTCAGGACAAAGGGACAGGCCAATCCTCACAGATACGCAGTATTTT. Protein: CASSSGQRDRPILTDTQYF.

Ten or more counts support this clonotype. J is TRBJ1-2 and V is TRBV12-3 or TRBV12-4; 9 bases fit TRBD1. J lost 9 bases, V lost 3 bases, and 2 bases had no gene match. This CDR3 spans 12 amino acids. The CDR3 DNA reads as TGTGCCAGCAGTTTCGGACAGGGGAGCTACACCTTC. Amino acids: CASSFGQGSYTF.

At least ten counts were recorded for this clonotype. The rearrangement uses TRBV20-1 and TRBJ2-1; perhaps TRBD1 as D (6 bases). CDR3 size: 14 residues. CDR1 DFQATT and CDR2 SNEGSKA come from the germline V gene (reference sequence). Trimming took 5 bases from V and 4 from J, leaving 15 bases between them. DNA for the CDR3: TGCAGTGCTTATGACAGGAGATCTTACAATGAGCAGTTCTTC. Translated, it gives CSAYDRRSYNEQFF.

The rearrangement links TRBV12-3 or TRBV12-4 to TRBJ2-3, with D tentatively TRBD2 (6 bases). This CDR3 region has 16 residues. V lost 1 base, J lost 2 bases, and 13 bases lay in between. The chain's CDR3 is CASSLGRGALTDTQYF. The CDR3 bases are TGTGCCAGCAGTTTAGGGCGGGGAGCTCTCACAGATACGCAGTATTTT.

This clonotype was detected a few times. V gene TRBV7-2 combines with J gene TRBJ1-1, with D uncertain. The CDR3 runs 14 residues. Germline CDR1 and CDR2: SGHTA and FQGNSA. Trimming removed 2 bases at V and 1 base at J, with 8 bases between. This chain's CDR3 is CASSLRSGNTEAFF. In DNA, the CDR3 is TGTGCCAGCAGCTTAAGATCAGGGAACACTGAAGCTTTCTTT. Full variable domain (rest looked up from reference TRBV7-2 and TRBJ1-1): GAGVSQSPSNKVTEKGKDVELRCDPISGHTALYWYRQSLGQGLEFLIYFQGNSAPDKSGLPSDRFSAERTGGSVSTLTIQRTQQEDSAVYLCASSLRSGNTEAFFGQGTRLTVV.

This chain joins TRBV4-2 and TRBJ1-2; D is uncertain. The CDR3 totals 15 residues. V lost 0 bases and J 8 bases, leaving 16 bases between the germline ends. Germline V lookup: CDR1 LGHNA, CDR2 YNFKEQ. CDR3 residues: CASSQEIRFAEGYTF. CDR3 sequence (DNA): TGTGCCAGCAGCCAAGAGATAAGGTTCGCCGAGGGCTACACCTTC.

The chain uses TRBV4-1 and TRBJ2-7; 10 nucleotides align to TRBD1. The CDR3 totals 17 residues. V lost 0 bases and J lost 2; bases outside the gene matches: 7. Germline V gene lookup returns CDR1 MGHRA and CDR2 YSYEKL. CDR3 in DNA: TGCGCCAGCAGCCAAGATATCACGGGACAGGGGACCTACGAGCAGTACTTC. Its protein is CASSQDITGQGTYEQYF.

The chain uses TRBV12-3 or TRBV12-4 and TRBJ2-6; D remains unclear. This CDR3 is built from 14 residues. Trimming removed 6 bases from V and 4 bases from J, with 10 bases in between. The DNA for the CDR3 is TGTGCCAGCAGCCCAGGTGCAGGGGCCAACGTCCTGACTTTC. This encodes CASSPGAGANVLTF.